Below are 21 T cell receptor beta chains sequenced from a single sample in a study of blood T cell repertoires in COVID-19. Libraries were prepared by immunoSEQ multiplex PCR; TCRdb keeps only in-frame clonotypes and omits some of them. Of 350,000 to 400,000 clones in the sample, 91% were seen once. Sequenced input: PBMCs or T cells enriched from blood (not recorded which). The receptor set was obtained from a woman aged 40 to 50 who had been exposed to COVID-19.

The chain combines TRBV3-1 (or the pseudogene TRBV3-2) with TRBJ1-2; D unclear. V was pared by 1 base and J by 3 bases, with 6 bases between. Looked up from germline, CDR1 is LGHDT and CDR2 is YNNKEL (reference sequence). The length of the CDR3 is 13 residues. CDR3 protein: CASSQVTYYGYTF. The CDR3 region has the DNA TGTGCCAGCAGCCAAGTAACATACTATGGCTACACCTTC.

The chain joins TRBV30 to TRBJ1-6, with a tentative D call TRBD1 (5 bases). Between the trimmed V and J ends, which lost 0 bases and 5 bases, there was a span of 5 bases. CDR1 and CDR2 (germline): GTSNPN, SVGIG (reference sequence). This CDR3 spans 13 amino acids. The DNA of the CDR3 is TGTGCCTGGAGTGTACAGGATAATTCACCCCTCCACTTT. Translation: CAWSVQDNSPLHF.

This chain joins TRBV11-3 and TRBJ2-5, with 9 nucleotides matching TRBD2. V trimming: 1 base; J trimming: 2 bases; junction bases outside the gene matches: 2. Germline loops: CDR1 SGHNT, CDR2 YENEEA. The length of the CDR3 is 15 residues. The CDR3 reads CASSLGTSVQETQYF. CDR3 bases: TGTGCCAGCAGCTTAGGGACTAGCGTACAAGAGACCCAGTACTTC.

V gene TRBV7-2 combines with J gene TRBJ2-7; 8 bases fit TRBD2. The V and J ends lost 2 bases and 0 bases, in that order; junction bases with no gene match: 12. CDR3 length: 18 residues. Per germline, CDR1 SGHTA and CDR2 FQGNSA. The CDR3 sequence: CASSLRASGPLSSYEQYF. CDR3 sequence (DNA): TGTGCCAGCAGCTTACGGGCTAGCGGGCCACTATCCTCCTACGAGCAGTACTTC.

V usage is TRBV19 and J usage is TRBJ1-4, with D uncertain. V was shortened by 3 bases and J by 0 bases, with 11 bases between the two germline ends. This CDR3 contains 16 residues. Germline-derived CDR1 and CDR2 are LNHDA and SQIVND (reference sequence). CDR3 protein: CASSMVGRPTNEKLFF. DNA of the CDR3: TGTGCCAGTAGTATGGTGGGGAGACCAACTAATGAAAAACTGTTTTTT. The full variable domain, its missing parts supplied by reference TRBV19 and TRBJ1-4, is DGGITQSPKYLFRKEGQNVTLSCEQNLNHDAMYWYRQDPGQGLRLIYYSQIVNDFQKGDIAEGYSVSREKKESFPLTVTSAQKNPTAFYLCASSMVGRPTNEKLFFGSGTQLSVL.

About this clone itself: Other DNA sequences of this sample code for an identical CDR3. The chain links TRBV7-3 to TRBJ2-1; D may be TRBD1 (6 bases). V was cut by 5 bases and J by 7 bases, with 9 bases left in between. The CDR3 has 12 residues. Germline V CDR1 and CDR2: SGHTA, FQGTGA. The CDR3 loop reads CASSLQGNEQFF. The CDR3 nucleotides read TGTGCCAGCAGCCTACAGGGTAATGAGCAGTTCTTC.

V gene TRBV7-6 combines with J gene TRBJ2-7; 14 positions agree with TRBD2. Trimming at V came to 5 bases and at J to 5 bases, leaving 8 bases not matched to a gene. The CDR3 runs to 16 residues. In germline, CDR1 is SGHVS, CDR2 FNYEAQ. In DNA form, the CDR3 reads TGTGCCAGCAGCCGTATGGGACTAGCGGGAGTTAACGAGCAGTACTTC. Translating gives CASSRMGLAGVNEQYF.

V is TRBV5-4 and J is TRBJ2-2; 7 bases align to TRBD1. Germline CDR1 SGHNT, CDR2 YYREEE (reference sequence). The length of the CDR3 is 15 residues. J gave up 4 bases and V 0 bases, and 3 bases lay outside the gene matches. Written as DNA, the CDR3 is TGTGCCAGCAGCTTGGTCAGGGGGTCCACCGGGGAGCTGTTTTTT. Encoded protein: CASSLVRGSTGELFF.

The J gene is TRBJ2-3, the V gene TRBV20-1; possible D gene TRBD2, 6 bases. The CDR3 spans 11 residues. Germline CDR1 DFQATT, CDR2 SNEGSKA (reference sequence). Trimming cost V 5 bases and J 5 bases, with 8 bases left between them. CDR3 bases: TGCAGTGCTTTAGCGGAAGATACGCAGTATTTT. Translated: CSALAEDTQYF.

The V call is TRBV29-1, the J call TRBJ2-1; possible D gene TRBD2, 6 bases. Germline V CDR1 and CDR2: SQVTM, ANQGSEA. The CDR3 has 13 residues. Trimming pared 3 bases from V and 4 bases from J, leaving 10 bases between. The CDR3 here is CSVEAGFYNEQFF. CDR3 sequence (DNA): TGCAGCGTTGAGGCGGGGTTTTACAATGAGCAGTTCTTC.

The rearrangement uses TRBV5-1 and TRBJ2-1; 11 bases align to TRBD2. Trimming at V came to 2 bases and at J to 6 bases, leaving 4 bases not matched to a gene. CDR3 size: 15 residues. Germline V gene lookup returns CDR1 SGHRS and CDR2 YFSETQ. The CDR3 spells CASSFVAGGPNEQFF. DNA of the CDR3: TGCGCCAGCAGCTTCGTAGCGGGAGGGCCCAATGAGCAGTTCTTC.

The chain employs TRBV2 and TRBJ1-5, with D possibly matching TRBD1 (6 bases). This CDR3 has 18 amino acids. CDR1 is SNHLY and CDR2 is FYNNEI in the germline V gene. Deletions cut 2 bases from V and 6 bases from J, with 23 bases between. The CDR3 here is CASSERRAGAGASQPQHF. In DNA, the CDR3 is TGTGCCAGCAGTGAACGTAGGGCGGGGGCAGGGGCCAGTCAGCCCCAGCATTTT. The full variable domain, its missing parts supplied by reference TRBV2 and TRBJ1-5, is EPEVTQTPSHQVTQMGQEVILRCVPISNHLYFYWYRQILGQKVEFLVSFYNNEISEKSEIFDDQFSVERPDGSNFTLKIRSTKLEDSAMYFCASSERRAGAGASQPQHFGDGTRLSIL.

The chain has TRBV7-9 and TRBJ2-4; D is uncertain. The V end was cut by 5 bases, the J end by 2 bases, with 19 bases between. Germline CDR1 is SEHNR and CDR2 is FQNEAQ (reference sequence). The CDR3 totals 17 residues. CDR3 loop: CASSPHGQSNTKNIQYF. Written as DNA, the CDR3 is TGTGCCAGCAGCCCTCATGGGCAGTCCAATACCAAAAACATTCAGTACTTC.

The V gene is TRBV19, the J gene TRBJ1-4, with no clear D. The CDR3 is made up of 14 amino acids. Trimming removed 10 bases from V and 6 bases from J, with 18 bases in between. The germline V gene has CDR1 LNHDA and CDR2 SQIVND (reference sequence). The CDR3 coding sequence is TGTGCCACGGATCCCGGGTCTTATGATGAAAAACTGTTTTTT. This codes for CATDPGSYDEKLFF.

The CDR3 DNA sequence: TGCAGTGCTAGTCCCGGGACAGGGTCTTCACCCCTCCACTTT. Residues: CSASPGTGSSPLHF. The chain combines TRBV20-1 with TRBJ1-6; TRBD1 matches at 9 bases. The CDR3 spans 14 residues. The V gene end was trimmed by 3 bases and the J gene end by 9 bases; junction bases not matched to a gene: 6. Germline-derived CDR1 and CDR2 are DFQATT and SNEGSKA (reference sequence).

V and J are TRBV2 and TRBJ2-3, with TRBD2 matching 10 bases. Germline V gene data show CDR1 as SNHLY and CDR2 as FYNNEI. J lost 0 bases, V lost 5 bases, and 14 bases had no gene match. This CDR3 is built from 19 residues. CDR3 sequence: CASSTRGASGGPSTDTQYF. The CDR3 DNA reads TGTGCCAGCAGTACCCGGGGGGCTAGCGGGGGCCCTAGCACAGATACGCAGTATTTT.

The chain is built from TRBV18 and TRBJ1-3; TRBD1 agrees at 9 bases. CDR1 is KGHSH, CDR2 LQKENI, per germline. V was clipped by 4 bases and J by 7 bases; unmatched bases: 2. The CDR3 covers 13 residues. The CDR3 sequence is CASSRDRDNTIYF. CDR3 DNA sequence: TGTGCCAGCTCACGGGACAGGGACAACACCATATATTTT.

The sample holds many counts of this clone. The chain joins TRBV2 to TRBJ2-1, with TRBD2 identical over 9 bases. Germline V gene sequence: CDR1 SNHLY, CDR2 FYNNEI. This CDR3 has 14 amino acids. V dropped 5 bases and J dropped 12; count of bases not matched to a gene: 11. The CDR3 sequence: CASSPGLAAWVQFF. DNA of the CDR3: TGTGCCAGCAGTCCGGGACTAGCCGCATGGGTGCAGTTCTTC.

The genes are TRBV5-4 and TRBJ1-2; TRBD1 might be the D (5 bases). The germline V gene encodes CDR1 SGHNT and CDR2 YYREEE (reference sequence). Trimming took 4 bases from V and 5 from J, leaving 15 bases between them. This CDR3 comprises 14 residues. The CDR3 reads CASSPIEGRYGYTF. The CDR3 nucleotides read TGTGCCAGCAGCCCGATAGAGGGGAGGTATGGCTACACCTTC.

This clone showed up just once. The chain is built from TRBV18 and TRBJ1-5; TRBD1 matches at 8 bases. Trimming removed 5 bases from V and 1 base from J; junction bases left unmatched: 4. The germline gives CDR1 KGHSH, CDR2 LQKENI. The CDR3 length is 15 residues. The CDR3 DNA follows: TGTGCCAGCTCATTACAGGGGGTCAGCAATCAGCCCCAGCATTTT. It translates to CASSLQGVSNQPQHF.

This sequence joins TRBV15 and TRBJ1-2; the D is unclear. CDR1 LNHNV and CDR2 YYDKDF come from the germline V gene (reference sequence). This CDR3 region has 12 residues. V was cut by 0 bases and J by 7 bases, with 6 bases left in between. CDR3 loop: CATSRDTGGYTF. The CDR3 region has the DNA TGTGCCACCAGCAGAGACACGGGTGGCTACACCTTC.